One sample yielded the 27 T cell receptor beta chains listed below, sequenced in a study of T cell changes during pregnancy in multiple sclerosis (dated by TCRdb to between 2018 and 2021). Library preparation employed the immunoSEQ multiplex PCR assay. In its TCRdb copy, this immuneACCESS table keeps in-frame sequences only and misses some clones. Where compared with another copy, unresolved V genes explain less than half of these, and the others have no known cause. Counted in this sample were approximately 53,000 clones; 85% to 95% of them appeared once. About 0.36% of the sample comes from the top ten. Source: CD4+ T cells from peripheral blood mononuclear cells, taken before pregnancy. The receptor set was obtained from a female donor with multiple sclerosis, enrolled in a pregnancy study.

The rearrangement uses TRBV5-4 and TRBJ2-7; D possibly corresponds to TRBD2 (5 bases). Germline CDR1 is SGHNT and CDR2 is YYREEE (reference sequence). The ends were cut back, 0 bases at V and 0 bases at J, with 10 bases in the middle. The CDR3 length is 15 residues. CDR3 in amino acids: CASSLAPTSSYEQYF. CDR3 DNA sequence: TGTGCCAGCAGCTTGGCCCCCACTAGCTCCTACGAGCAGTACTTC.

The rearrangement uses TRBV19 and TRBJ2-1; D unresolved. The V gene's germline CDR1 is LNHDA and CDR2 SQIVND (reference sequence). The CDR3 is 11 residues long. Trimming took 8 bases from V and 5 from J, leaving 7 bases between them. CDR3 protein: CASSRHNEQFF. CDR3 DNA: TGTGCCAGTTCGAGGCACAATGAGCAGTTCTTC.

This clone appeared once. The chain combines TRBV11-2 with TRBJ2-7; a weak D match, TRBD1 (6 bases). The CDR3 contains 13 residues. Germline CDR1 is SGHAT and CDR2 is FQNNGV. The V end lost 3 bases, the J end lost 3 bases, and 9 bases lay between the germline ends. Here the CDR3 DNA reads TGTGCCAGCAGCTTGGACAGAAACTACGAGCAGTACTTC. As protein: CASSLDRNYEQYF.

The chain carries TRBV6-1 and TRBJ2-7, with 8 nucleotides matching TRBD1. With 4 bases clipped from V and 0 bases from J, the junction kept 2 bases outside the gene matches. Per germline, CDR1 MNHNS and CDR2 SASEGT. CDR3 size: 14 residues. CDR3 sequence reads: CASSADRASYEQYF. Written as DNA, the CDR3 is TGTGCCAGCAGTGCGGACAGGGCCTCCTACGAGCAGTACTTC.

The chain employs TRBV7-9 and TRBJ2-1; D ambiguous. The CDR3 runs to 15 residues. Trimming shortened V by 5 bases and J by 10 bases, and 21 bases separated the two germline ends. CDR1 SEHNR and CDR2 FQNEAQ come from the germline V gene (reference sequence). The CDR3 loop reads CASSPRRSSLGEQFF. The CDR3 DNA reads TGTGCCAGCAGCCCCCGTAGGAGTTCCTTAGGAGAGCAGTTCTTC. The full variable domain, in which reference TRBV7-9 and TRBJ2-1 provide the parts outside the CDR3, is DTGVSQNPRHKITKRGQNVTFRCDPISEHNRLYWYRQTLGQGPEFLTYFQNEAQLEKSRLLSDRFSAERPKGSFSTLEIQRTEQGDSAMYLCASSPRRSSLGEQFFGPGTRLTVL.

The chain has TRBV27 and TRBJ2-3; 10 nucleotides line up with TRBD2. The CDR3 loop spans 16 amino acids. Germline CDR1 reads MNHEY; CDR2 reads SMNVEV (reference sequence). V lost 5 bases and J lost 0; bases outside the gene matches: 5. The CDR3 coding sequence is TGTGCCAGCAGTAAACTAGCGGGATTTAGCACAGATACGCAGTATTTT. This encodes CASSKLAGFSTDTQYF.

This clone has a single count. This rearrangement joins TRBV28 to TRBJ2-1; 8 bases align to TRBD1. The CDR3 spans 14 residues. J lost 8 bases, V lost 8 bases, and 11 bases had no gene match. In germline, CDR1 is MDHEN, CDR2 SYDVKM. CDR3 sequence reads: CASLGQGSFYEQFF. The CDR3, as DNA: TGTGCCAGCCTCGGACAGGGTTCTTTCTATGAGCAGTTCTTC.

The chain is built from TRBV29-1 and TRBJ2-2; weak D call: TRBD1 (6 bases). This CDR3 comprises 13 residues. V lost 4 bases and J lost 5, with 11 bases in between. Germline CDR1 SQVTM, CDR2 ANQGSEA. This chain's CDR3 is CSVGAGVTGELFF. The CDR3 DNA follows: TGCAGCGTTGGGGCAGGGGTAACCGGGGAGCTGTTTTTT.

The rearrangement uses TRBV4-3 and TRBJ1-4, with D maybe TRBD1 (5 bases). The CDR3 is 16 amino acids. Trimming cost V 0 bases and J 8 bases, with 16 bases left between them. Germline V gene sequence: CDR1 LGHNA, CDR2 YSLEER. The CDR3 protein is CASSQDIGRGGEKLFF. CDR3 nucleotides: TGCGCCAGCAGCCAAGATATTGGTAGGGGAGGCGAAAAACTGTTTTTT.

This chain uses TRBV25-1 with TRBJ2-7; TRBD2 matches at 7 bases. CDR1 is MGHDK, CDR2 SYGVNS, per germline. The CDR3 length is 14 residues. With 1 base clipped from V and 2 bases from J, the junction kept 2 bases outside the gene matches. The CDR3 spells CASSESLAAYEQYF. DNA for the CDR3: TGTGCCAGCAGTGAATCCCTAGCGGCCTACGAGCAGTACTTC.

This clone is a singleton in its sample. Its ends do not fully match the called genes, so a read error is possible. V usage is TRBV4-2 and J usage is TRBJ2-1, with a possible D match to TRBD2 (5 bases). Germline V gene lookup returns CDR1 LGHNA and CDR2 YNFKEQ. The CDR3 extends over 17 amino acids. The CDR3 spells CASSQDLGRIAYDEQFF. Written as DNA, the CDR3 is TGTGCCAGCAGCCAAGATTTAGGGAGAATAGCCTACGATGAGCAGTTCTTC.

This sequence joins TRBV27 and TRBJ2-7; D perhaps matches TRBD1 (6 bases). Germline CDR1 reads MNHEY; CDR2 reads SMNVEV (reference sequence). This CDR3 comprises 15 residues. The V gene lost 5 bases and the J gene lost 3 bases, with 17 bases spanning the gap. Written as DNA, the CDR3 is TGTGCCAGCAGTCCGCGACAGGCTACTCTCTACGAGCAGTACTTC. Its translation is CASSPRQATLYEQYF.

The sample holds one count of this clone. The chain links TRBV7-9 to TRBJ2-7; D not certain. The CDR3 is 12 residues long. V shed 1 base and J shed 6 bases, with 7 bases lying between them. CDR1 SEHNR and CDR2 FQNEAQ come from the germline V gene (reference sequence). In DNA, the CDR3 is TGTGCCAGCAGCTTAGGTTCGGGCGAGCAGTACTTC. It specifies CASSLGSGEQYF.

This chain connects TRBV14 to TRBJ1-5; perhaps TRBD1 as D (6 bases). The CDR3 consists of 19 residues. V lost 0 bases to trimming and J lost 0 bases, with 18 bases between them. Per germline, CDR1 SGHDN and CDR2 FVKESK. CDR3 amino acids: CASSQDRDKGGGSNQPQHF. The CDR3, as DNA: TGTGCCAGCAGCCAAGACAGGGACAAGGGCGGGGGTAGCAATCAGCCCCAGCATTTT.

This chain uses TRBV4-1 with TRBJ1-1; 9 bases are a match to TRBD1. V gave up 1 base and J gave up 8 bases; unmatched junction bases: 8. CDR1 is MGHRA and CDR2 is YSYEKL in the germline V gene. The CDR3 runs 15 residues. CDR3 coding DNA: TGCGCCAGCAGCCAAGTGGGACAGGGTAAAAGAGAAGCTTTCTTT. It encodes CASSQVGQGKREAFF.

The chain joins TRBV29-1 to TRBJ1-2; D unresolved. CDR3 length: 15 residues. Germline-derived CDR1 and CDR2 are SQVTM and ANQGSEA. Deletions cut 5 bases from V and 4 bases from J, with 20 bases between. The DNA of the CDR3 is TGCAGCGTTATGTTGATCCAGAGAGGACTCTATGGCTACACCTTC. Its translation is CSVMLIQRGLYGYTF.

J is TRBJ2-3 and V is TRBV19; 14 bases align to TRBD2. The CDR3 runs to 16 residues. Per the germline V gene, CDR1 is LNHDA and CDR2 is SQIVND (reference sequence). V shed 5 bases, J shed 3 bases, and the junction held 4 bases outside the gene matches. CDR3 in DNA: TGTGCCAGTAGTCAGGGACTAGCGGGAGTGACAGATACGCAGTATTTT. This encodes CASSQGLAGVTDTQYF.

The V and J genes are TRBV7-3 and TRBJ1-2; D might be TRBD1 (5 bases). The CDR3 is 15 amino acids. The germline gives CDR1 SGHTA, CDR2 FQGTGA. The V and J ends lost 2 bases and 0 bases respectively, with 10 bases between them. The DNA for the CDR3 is TGTGCCAGCAGCTTATTGGGGGGAGCTAACTATGGCTACACCTTC. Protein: CASSLLGGANYGYTF. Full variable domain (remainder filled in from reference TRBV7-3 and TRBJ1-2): GAGVSQTPSNKVTEKGKYVELRCDPISGHTALYWYRQSLGQGPEFLIYFQGTGAADDSGLPNDRFFAVRPEGSVSTLKIQRTERGDSAVYLCASSLLGGANYGYTFGSGTRLTVV.

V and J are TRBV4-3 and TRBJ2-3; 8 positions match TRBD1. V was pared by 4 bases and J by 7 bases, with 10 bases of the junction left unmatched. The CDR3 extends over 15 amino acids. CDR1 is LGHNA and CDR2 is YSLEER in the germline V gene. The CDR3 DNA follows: TGCGCCAGCAGCCCACTCCTAGGACAGGGAAATACGCAGTATTTT. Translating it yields CASSPLLGQGNTQYF.

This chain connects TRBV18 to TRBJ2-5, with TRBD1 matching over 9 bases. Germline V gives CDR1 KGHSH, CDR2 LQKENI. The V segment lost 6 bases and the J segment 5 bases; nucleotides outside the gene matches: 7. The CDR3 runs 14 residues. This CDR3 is CASSPTGGVETQYF. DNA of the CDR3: TGTGCCAGCTCGCCCACAGGGGGCGTGGAGACCCAGTACTTC.

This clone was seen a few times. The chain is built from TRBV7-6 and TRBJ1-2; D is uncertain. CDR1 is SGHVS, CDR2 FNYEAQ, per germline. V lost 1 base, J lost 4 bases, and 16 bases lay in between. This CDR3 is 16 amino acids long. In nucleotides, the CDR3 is TGTGCCAGCAGCTTAGGGCCGTTTCGTGGCCCCTATGGCTACACCTTC. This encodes CASSLGPFRGPYGYTF.

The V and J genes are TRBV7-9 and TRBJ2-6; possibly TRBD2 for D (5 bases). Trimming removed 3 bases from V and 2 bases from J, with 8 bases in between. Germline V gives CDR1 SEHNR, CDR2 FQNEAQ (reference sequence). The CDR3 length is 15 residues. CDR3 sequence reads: CASSFEGAGANVLTF. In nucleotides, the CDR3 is TGTGCCAGCAGCTTCGAGGGAGCTGGGGCCAACGTCCTGACTTTC.

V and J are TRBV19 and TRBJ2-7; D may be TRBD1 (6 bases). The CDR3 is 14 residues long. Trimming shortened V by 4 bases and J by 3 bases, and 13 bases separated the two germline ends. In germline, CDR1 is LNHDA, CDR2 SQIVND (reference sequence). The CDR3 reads CASSKGTPIYEQYF. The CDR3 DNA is TGTGCCAGTAGTAAGGGGACACCAATCTACGAGCAGTACTTC.

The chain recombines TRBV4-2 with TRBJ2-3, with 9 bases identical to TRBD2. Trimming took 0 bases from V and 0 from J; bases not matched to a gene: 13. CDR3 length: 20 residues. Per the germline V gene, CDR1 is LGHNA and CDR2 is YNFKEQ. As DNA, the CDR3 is TGTGCCAGCAGCCAAGATATTGGCGGGAGGGCTATAACTAGCACAGATACGCAGTATTTT. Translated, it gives CASSQDIGGRAITSTDTQYF.

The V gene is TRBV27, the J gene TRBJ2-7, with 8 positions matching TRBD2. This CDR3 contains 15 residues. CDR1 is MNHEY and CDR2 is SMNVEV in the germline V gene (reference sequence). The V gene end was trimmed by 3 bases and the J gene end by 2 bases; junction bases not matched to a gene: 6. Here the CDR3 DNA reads TGTGCCAGCAGTTTCCCGGGACTAGAACCCTACGAGCAGTACTTC. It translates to CASSFPGLEPYEQYF.

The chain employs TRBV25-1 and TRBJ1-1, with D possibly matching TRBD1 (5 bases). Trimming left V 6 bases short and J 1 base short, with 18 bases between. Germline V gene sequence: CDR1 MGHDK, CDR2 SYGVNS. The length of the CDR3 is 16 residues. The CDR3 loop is CASSPNVGGKNTEAFF. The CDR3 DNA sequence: TGTGCCAGCAGCCCGAATGTGGGGGGAAAGAACACTGAAGCTTTCTTT.

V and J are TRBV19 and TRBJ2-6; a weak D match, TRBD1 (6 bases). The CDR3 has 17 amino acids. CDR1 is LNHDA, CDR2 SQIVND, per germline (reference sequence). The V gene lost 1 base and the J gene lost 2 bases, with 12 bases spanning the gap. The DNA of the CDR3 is TGTGCCAGTAGTATAGGCAGGGGACGCACTGGGGCCAACGTCCTGACTTTC. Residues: CASSIGRGRTGANVLTF.